These T cell receptor beta chains were read from a single sample in a study of blood T cell repertoires in COVID-19. Profiling relied on immunoSEQ multiplex PCR, and the TCRdb table lists in-frame clones only, not all of them. This sample has about 200,000 clones, with about 80% found just once. Input material: peripheral blood. These receptors were collected from an elderly woman with COVID-19, enrolled during active disease. Both conserved end residues are part of each CDR3. D genes are given only for firm matches. For some rows the clone size is stated as once, few or many, or as a class when expanded; others skip it.

j_call: TRBJ1-6; clone_size: NA; v_call: TRBV6-5; d_call: NA; cdr3_aa: CASSYKIAAYNSPLHF; cdr3_nt: TGTGCCAGCAGTTATAAGATTGCGGCCTATAATTCACCCCTCCACTTT
j_call: TRBJ1-2; clone_size: NA; v_call: TRBV28; d_call: NA; cdr3_aa: CASSYRIYGYTF; cdr3_nt: TGTGCCAGCAGTTACAGAATCTATGGCTACACCTTC
j_call: TRBJ1-1; clone_size: NA; v_call: TRBV10-3; d_call: TRBD1; cdr3_aa: CAISELGQGNTEAFF; cdr3_nt: TGTGCCATCAGTGAGTTGGGACAGGGGAACACTGAAGCTTTCTTT
j_call: TRBJ1-1; clone_size: NA; v_call: TRBV7-9; d_call: NA; cdr3_aa: CASSEAEVNTEAFF; cdr3_nt: TGTGCCAGCAGCGAGGCCGAGGTGAACACTGAAGCTTTCTTT
j_call: TRBJ2-1; clone_size: NA; v_call: TRBV10-3; d_call: NA; cdr3_aa: CAISFFLENEQFF; cdr3_nt: NA
j_call: TRBJ2-7; clone_size: NA; v_call: TRBV28; d_call: TRBD1; cdr3_aa: CASKGDRDLYEQYF; cdr3_nt: TGTGCCAGCAAGGGGGACAGGGATCTCTACGAGCAGTACTTC
j_call: TRBJ1-1; clone_size: NA; v_call: TRBV19; d_call: NA; cdr3_aa: CASWDIGWNTEAFF; cdr3_nt: TGTGCCAGTTGGGACATAGGATGGAACACTGAAGCTTTCTTT
j_call: TRBJ1-6; clone_size: few; v_call: TRBV28; d_call: NA; cdr3_aa: CASVDRYDNSPLHF; cdr3_nt: TGTGCCAGCGTGGACAGATACGACAATTCACCCCTCCACTTT
j_call: TRBJ2-2; clone_size: NA; v_call: TRBV6-2/TRBV6-3; d_call: NA; cdr3_aa: CASSYWRDGALFF; cdr3_nt: TGTGCCAGCAGTTACTGGAGGGACGGGGCTTTGTTTTTT
j_call: TRBJ2-5; clone_size: NA; v_call: TRBV5-6; d_call: NA; cdr3_aa: CASSATPETQYF; cdr3_nt: TGTGCCAGCAGCGCCACTCCCGAGACCCAGTACTTC
j_call: TRBJ2-1; clone_size: NA; v_call: TRBV5-1; d_call: NA; cdr3_aa: CASSQADEQFF; cdr3_nt: TGCGCCAGCAGCCAAGCGGATGAGCAGTTCTTC
j_call: TRBJ1-5; clone_size: NA; v_call: TRBV9; d_call: TRBD1; cdr3_aa: CASSAGQGSNQPQHF; cdr3_nt: TGTGCCAGCAGCGCCGGACAGGGGAGCAATCAGCCCCAGCATTTT
j_call: TRBJ1-5; clone_size: NA; v_call: TRBV7-8; d_call: TRBD1; cdr3_aa: CASSFGQGPYSNQPQHF; cdr3_nt: TGTGCCAGCAGCTTCGGACAGGGACCTTATAGCAATCAGCCCCAGCATTTT
j_call: TRBJ2-7; clone_size: NA; v_call: TRBV6-5; d_call: TRBD1; cdr3_aa: CASSGTGFYEQYF; cdr3_nt: TGTGCCAGCAGCGGGACAGGTTTCTACGAGCAGTACTTC
j_call: TRBJ1-2; clone_size: NA; v_call: TRBV18; d_call: NA; cdr3_aa: CASSPLKDTGGYTF; cdr3_nt: TGTGCCAGCTCACCACTTAAAGACACGGGGGGCTACACCTTC
j_call: TRBJ2-2; clone_size: NA; v_call: TRBV15; d_call: NA; cdr3_aa: CATSVTRANTGELFF; cdr3_nt: TGTGCCACCAGCGTGACCAGGGCCAACACCGGGGAGCTGTTTTTT
j_call: TRBJ2-1; clone_size: NA; v_call: TRBV12-3/TRBV12-4; d_call: NA; cdr3_aa: CASSSQQGSEQFF; cdr3_nt: TGTGCCAGCAGTTCCCAACAGGGCAGTGAGCAGTTCTTC
j_call: TRBJ2-5; clone_size: NA; v_call: TRBV3-1/TRBV3-2; d_call: TRBD2; cdr3_aa: CASSQAAGNYETQYF; cdr3_nt: TGTGCCAGCAGCCAAGCAGCGGGAAACTATGAGACCCAGTACTTC
j_call: TRBJ1-5; clone_size: many; v_call: TRBV6-6; d_call: TRBD1; cdr3_aa: CASTTGANQPQHF; cdr3_nt: TGTGCCAGCACCACAGGGGCGAATCAGCCCCAGCATTTT
j_call: TRBJ2-3; clone_size: once; v_call: TRBV28; d_call: TRBD1; cdr3_aa: CASVGQGAGTDTQYF; cdr3_nt: TGTGCCTCGGTTGGGCAGGGGGCGGGCACAGATACGCAGTATTTT
j_call: TRBJ2-7; clone_size: NA; v_call: TRBV20-1; d_call: NA; cdr3_aa: CSASTASYEQYF; cdr3_nt: TGCAGTGCTAGTACAGCATCCTACGAGCAGTACTTC
j_call: TRBJ2-7; clone_size: once; v_call: TRBV3-1/TRBV3-2; d_call: NA; cdr3_aa: CASSQGRGDEQYF; cdr3_nt: TGTGCCAGCAGCCAAGGGAGGGGAGACGAGCAGTACTTC
j_call: TRBJ2-3; clone_size: NA; v_call: TRBV20-1; d_call: TRBD2; cdr3_aa: CSASVAGGLGGQYF; cdr3_nt: TGCAGTGCTAGTGTAGCGGGAGGGCTCGGGGGGCAGTATTTT